The 21 T cell receptor beta chains below were found in one sample sequenced in a study of blood T cell repertoires in COVID-19. The table came from immunoSEQ multiplex PCR; TCRdb's copy has only in-frame clones and leaves some out. Of over 200,000 clones in the sample, around 90% were seen once. Sequenced input: peripheral blood. These receptors all come from a man between 60 and 75 years old who had recovered from COVID-19.

The V gene is TRBV14, the J gene TRBJ2-3; 7 nucleotides match TRBD1. The CDR3 runs to 13 residues. Germline V CDR1 and CDR2: SGHDN, FVKESK. Trimming removed 6 bases from V and 8 bases from J; junction bases left unmatched: 8. CDR3 protein: CASSFRQGGTQYF. The DNA for the CDR3 is TGTGCCAGCAGTTTCAGACAGGGCGGTACGCAGTATTTT.

This clone has more than one count but fewer than ten. The V gene is TRBV7-2, the J gene TRBJ1-2; no definite D call. The CDR3 is 12 amino acids. CDR1 and CDR2 from the germline V gene are SGHTA and FQGNSA. V was clipped by 1 base and J by 13 bases, with 13 bases between them. The CDR3 is CASSLGRELGTF. The CDR3 bases are TGTGCCAGCAGCTTAGGACGGGAACTCGGCACCTTC. The full variable domain, completed using reference TRBV7-2 and TRBJ1-2, is GAGVSQSPSNKVTEKGKDVELRCDPISGHTALYWYRQSLGQGLEFLIYFQGNSAPDKSGLPSDRFSAERTGGSVSTLTIQRTQQEDSAVYLCASSLGRELGTFGSGTRLTVV.

The V call is TRBV7-2, the J call TRBJ1-4, with 9 bases fitting TRBD1. CDR1 and CDR2 (germline): SGHTA, FQGNSA. The CDR3 is 15 residues long. Losses at the gene ends were 5 bases for V and 3 bases for J; bases not matched to a gene: 4. In DNA, the CDR3 is TGTGCCAGCAGCGTACAGGGGGCTGCTAATGAAAAACTGTTTTTT. It translates to CASSVQGAANEKLFF.

The chain couples TRBV18 to TRBJ1-4; 7 bases line up with TRBD1. Trimming at V came to 4 bases and at J to 0 bases, leaving 5 bases not matched to a gene. Germline-derived CDR1 and CDR2 are KGHSH and LQKENI. CDR3 length: 16 residues. The CDR3 loop reads CASSLYDRATNEKLFF. CDR3 in DNA: TGTGCCAGCTCACTCTACGACAGGGCAACTAATGAAAAACTGTTTTTT.

The genes are TRBV11-2 and TRBJ2-1, with D tentatively TRBD2 (7 bases). Trimming shortened V by 5 bases and J by 0 bases, and 20 bases separated the two germline ends. Germline CDR1 and CDR2: SGHAT and FQNNGV. The CDR3 has 18 amino acids. The chain's CDR3 is CASSPRGGPMSSYNEQFF. CDR3 DNA: TGTGCCAGCAGCCCTAGGGGGGGACCGATGAGCTCCTACAATGAGCAGTTCTTC. Using reference TRBV11-2 and TRBJ2-1 for the parts outside the CDR3, the full variable domain is EAGVAQSPRYKIIEKRQSVAFWCNPISGHATLYWYQQILGQGPKLLIQFQNNGVVDDSQLPKDRFSAERLKGVDSTLKIQPAKLEDSAVYLCASSPRGGPMSSYNEQFFGPGTRLTVL.

The V call is TRBV6-2 or TRBV6-3, the J call TRBJ2-1, with TRBD2 matching 7 bases. With V trimmed by 2 bases and J by 6 bases, 7 bases remained unmatched. Germline values: CDR1 MNHEY, CDR2 SVGEGT. The CDR3 contains 15 residues. The CDR3 is CASSYPSWGGNEQFF. The CDR3, as DNA: TGTGCCAGCAGTTACCCCTCATGGGGGGGCAATGAGCAGTTCTTC.

The V gene is TRBV9, the J gene TRBJ2-2; D unclear. The CDR3 is 14 residues long. Trimming took 0 bases from V and 7 from J, leaving 10 bases between them. Germline CDR1 is SGDLS and CDR2 is YYNGEE. The CDR3 sequence: CASSVDGGSGELFF. The DNA of the CDR3 is TGTGCCAGCAGCGTAGACGGCGGTAGCGGGGAGCTGTTTTTT.

This chain's CDR3 is CASSLRSGMETQYF. In nucleotides, the CDR3 is TGTGCCAGCAGCTTGAGATCAGGGATGGAGACCCAGTACTTC. The V and J genes are TRBV5-8 and TRBJ2-5; tentative D call: TRBD1 (5 bases). Trimming stripped 1 base from V and 5 bases from J, with 12 bases between. The V gene's germline CDR1 is SGHTS and CDR2 YDEGEE. CDR3 length equals 14 residues.

V and J are TRBV11-2 and TRBJ1-5; the D is unclear. CDR3 length: 14 amino acids. Germline V gene sequence: CDR1 SGHAT, CDR2 FQNNGV. The V and J ends lost 5 bases and 0 bases respectively, with 8 bases between them. The CDR3 here is CASSPTYSNQPQHF. The DNA of the CDR3 is TGTGCCAGCAGCCCAACATATAGCAATCAGCCCCAGCATTTT.

J is TRBJ1-6 and V is TRBV9; D remains ambiguous. CDR1 and CDR2 from the germline V gene are SGDLS and YYNGEE. Trimming pared 4 bases from V and 11 bases from J, leaving 16 bases between. CDR3 length equals 14 residues. The CDR3 here is CASSPDTTRTPLHF. CDR3 sequence (DNA): TGTGCCAGCAGCCCCGACACCACGCGTACACCCCTCCACTTT.

The V call is TRBV5-1, the J call TRBJ1-2; D gene ambiguous. V lost 4 bases and J lost 2, with 12 bases in between. This CDR3 contains 14 residues. CDR1 and CDR2 from the germline V gene are SGHRS and YFSETQ. CDR3 nucleotides: TGCGCCAGCAGCCTTGAGGGCTCCAACTATGGCTACACCTTC. This encodes CASSLEGSNYGYTF.

V usage is TRBV5-1 and J usage is TRBJ2-1; TRBD1 is a possible D gene (6 bases). The germline CDR1 and CDR2 sequences are SGHRS and YFSETQ. The ends were cut back, 4 bases at V and 3 bases at J, with 14 bases in the middle. This CDR3 spans 15 amino acids. In DNA, the CDR3 is TGCGCCAGCAGCCTGGGACAAACCTTCTACAATGAGCAGTTCTTC. It codes for CASSLGQTFYNEQFF.

This sequence joins TRBV5-6 and TRBJ2-3, with TRBD2 identical over 8 bases. V lost 7 bases and J lost 4; bases outside the gene matches: 8. This CDR3 is 14 amino acids long. The germline CDR1 and CDR2 sequences are SGHDT and YYEEEE. CDR3 in amino acids: CASYGGAGSDTQYF. The CDR3 DNA follows: TGTGCCAGCTACGGGGGGGCCGGGTCAGATACGCAGTATTTT. Combining the CDR3 with reference TRBV5-6 and TRBJ2-3 gives the whole variable domain DAGVTQSPTHLIKTRGQQVTLRCSPKSGHDTVSWYQQALGQGPQFIFQYYEEEERQRGNFPDRFSGHQFPNYSSELNVNALLLGDSALYLCASYGGAGSDTQYFGPGTRLTVL.

The V gene is TRBV2, the J gene TRBJ2-3; 14 nucleotides line up with TRBD2. The ends lost 5 bases at V and 0 bases at J; junction bases unmatched: 13. The V gene's germline CDR1 is SNHLY and CDR2 FYNNEI. This CDR3 has 20 amino acids. The CDR3 spells CASSLPVTSGGVPSTDTQYF. The CDR3 DNA sequence: TGTGCCAGCAGTTTACCAGTGACTAGCGGGGGGGTGCCTAGCACAGATACGCAGTATTTT.

About this clone itself: The same CDR3 is also encoded by other DNA sequences in this sample. The chain has TRBV6-5 and TRBJ1-1, with D possibly being TRBD1 (5 bases). From germline, CDR1 is MNHEY and CDR2 SVGAGI. The CDR3 loop spans 13 amino acids. Trimming took off 5 bases at V and 5 bases at J, with 12 bases between the two ends. CDR3 nucleotide sequence: TGTGCCAGCAGTCCCGGGGGAGGGACTGAAGCTTTCTTT. Protein sequence: CASSPGGGTEAFF.

This clone was seen once. The genes are TRBV4-2 and TRBJ1-1; D is uncertain. The CDR3 sequence is 15 residues long. V was trimmed by 2 bases and J by 4 bases, leaving 14 bases between them. Germline-derived CDR1 and CDR2 are LGHNA and YNFKEQ. CDR3 sequence reads: CASSQTVRESTEAFF. Here the CDR3 DNA reads TGTGCCAGCAGCCAAACAGTACGGGAGAGCACTGAAGCTTTCTTT.

On this clone: The junction departs from the called germline gene at one end, perhaps through a read error. The chain combines TRBV7-7 with TRBJ2-2, with 7 nucleotides matching TRBD2. The germline V gene has CDR1 SSHAT and CDR2 FNYEAQ (reference sequence). The CDR3 covers 17 residues. This CDR3 is CASSSTGTTTNTGELFF. CDR3 nucleotides: TGTGCTAGCAGCTCCACCGGGACTACCACGAACACCGGGGAGCTGTTTTTT.

The sample holds one count of this clone. The V call is TRBV19, the J call TRBJ1-2, with unresolved D. CDR3 size: 13 residues. Per the germline V gene, CDR1 is LNHDA and CDR2 is SQIVND (reference sequence). The ends were cut back, 6 bases at V and 1 base at J, with 9 bases in the middle. In DNA form, the CDR3 reads TGTGCCAGTAGGATGGTAGTTAACTATGGCTACACCTTC. Amino acids: CASRMVVNYGYTF.

The V call is TRBV7-3, the J call TRBJ2-7, with TRBD1 identical over 7 bases. The CDR3 contains 18 residues. V lost 0 bases and J lost 1; bases outside the gene matches: 12. Per germline, CDR1 SGHTA and CDR2 FQGTGA. The CDR3 region has the DNA TGTGCCAGCAGCTTAACGGGGGCCGACAGGGTGGTATCCTACGAGCAGTACTTC. Translation gives CASSLTGADRVVSYEQYF.

The chain combines TRBV10-3 with TRBJ1-2, with D possibly matching TRBD1 (5 bases). The V gene lost 0 bases and the J gene lost 6 bases, with 8 bases spanning the gap. The germline V gene has CDR1 ENHRY and CDR2 SYGVKD. This CDR3 region has 13 residues. For the CDR3, the DNA is TGTGCCATCAGTGAGTCGCCGGGGGATGGCTACACCTTC. Translating it yields CAISESPGDGYTF.

The chain joins TRBV27 to TRBJ1-5; perhaps TRBD1 as D (5 bases). The V end lost 6 bases, the J end lost 3 bases, and 18 bases lay between the germline ends. The CDR3 loop spans 16 amino acids. Germline V CDR1 and CDR2: MNHEY, SMNVEV (reference sequence). CDR3 region: CASSPSRSGFNQPQHF. In DNA form, the CDR3 reads TGTGCCAGCAGCCCGAGCAGATCAGGGTTCAATCAGCCCCAGCATTTT.